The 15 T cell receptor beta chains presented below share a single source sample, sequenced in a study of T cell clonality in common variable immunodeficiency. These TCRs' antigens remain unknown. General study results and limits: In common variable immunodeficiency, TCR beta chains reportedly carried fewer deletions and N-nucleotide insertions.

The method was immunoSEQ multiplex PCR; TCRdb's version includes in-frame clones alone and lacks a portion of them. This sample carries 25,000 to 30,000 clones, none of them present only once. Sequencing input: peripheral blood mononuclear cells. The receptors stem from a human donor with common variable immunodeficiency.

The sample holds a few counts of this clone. The covered CDR3 bases are TGTGCCTGGAGTGCCCTCCGAGGGGGTGGC. Its protein is CAWSALRGGG. The whole CDR3 protein is CAWSALRGGGYTF. V is TRBV30 and J is TRBJ1-2; possible D gene TRBD1, 6 bases. The CDR3 is cut off 3 residues early in the read; its end comes from the germline J gene. The CDR3 is 13 residues long. Germline V gene data show CDR1 as GTSNPN and CDR2 as SVGIG (reference sequence). Trimming stripped 1 base from V and 7 bases from J, with 13 bases between.

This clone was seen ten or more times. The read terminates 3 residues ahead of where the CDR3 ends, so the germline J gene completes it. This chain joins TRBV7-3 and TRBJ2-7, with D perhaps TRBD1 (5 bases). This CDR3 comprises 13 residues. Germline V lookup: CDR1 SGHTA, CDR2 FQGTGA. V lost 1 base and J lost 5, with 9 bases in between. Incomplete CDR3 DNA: TGTGCCAGCAGCTTAATTTGGGGCCACGAG. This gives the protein CASSLIWGHE. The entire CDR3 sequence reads CASSLIWGHEQYF.

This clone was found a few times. The covered CDR3 bases are TGTGCCAGCAGTGGTGGACTAGCGCCGGCCTACGAG. Translated: CASSGGLAPAYE. The entire CDR3 sequence reads CASSGGLAPAYEQYF. This chain joins TRBV6-1 and TRBJ2-7, with 9 bases that match TRBD2. The missing CDR3 end, 3 residues past where the read stops, is filled in from the germline J gene. Germline V gene sequence: CDR1 MNHNS, CDR2 SASEGT. V lost 4 bases, J lost 2 bases, and 6 bases stayed unmatched. The CDR3 is 15 amino acids.

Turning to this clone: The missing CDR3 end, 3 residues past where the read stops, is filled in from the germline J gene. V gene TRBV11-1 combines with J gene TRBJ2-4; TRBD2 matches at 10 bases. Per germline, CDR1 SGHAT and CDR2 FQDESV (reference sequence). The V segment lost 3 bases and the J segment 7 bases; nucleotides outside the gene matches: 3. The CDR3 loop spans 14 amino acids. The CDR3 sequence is CASSFNSGRNIQYF. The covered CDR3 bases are TGTGCCAGCAGCTTTAATAGCGGGAGGAACATT.

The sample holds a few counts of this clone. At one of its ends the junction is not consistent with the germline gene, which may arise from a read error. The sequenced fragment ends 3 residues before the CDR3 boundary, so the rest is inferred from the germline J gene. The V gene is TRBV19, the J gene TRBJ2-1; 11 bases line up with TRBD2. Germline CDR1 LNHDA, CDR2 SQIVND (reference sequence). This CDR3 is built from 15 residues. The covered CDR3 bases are TGTGCCAGTAGAATAGCGGGAGGGGGATACAATGAG. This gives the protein CASRIAGGGYNE. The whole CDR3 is CASRIAGGGYNEQFF.

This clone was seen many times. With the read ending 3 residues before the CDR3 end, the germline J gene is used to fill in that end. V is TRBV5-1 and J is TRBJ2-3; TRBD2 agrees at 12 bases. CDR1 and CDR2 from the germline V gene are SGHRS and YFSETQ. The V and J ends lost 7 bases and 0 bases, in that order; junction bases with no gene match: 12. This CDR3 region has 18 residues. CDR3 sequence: CASRLLAGGIKSTDTQYF. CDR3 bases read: TGCGCCAGCCGTCTACTAGCGGGAGGAATAAAAAGCACAGATACG.

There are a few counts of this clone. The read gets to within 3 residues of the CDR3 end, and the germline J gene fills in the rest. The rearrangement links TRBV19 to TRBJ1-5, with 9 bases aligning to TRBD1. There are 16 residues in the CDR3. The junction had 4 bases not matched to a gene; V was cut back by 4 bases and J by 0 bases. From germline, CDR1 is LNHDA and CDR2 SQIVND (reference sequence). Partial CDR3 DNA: TGTGCCAGTAGTAAAGACAGGGGGTTTAGCAATCAGCCC. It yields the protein CASSKDRGFSNQP. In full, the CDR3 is CASSKDRGFSNQPQHF.

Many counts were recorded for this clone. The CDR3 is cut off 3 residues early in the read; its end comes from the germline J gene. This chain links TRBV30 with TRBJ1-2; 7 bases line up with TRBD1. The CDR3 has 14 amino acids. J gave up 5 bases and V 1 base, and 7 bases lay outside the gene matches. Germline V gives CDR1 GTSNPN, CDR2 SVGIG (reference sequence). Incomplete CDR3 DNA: TGTGCCTGGAGTGAAGGGGGCCGATATTATGGC. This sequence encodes CAWSEGGRYYG. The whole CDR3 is CAWSEGGRYYGYTF.

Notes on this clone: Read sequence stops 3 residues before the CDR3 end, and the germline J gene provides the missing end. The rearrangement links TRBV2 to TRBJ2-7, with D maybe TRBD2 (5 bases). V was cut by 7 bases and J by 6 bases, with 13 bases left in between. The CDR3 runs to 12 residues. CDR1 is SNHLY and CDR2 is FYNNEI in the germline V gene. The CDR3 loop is CASKAAEREQYF. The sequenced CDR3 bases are TGTGCCAGCAAGGCAGCGGAGCGCGAG.

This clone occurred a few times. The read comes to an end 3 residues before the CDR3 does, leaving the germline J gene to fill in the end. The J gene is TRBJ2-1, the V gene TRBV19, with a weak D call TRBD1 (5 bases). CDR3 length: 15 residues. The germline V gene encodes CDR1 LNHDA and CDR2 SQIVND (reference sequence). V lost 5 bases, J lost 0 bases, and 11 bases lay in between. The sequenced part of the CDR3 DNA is TGTGCCAGTAGTTTATCGACAGTCTCCTACAATGAG. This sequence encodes CASSLSTVSYNE. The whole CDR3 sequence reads CASSLSTVSYNEQFF.

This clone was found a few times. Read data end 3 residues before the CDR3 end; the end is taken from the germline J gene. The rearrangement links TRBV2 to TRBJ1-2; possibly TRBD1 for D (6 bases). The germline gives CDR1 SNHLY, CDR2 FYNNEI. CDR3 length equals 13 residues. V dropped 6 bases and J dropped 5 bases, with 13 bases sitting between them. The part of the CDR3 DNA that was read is TGTGCCAGCAGAACGACAGGCCTTTATGGC. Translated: CASRTTGLYG. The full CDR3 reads CASRTTGLYGYTF.

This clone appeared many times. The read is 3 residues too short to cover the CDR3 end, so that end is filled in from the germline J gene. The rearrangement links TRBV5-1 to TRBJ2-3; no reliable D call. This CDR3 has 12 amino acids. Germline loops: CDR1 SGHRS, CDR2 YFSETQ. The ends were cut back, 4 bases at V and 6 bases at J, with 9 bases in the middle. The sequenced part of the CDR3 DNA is TGCGCCAGCAGCCTAACCGGGGATACG. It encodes CASSLTGDT. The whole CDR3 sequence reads CASSLTGDTQYF. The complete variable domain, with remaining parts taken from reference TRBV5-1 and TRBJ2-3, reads KAGVTQTPRYLIKTRGQQVTLSCSPISGHRSVSWYQQTPGQGLQFLFEYFSETQRNKGNFPGRFSGRQFSNSRSEMNVSTLELGDSALYLCASSLTGDTQYFGPGTRLTVL.

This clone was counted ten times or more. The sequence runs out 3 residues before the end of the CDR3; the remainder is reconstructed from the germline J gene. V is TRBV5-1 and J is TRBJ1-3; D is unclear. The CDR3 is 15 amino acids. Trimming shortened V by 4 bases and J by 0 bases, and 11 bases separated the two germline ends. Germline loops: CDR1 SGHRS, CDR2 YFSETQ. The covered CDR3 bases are TGCGCCAGCAGCCAGCAGGTTTCCTCTGGAAACACC. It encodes CASSQQVSSGNT. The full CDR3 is CASSQQVSSGNTIYF.

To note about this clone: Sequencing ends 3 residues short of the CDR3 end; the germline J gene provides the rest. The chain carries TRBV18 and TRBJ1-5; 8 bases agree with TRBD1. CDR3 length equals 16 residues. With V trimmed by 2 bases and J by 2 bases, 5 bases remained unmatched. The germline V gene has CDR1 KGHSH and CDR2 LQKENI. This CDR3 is CASSPSTGVRNQPQHF. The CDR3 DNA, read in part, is TGTGCCAGCTCACCATCGACAGGGGTCCGCAATCAGCCC.

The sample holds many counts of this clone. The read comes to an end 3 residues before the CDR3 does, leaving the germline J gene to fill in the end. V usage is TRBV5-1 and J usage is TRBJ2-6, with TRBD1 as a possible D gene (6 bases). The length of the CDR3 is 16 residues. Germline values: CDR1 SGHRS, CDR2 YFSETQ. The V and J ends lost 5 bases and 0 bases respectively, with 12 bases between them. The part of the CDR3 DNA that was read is TGCGCCAGCAGGACAGGTGCCCACTCTGGGGCCAACGTC. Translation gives CASRTGAHSGANV. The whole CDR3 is CASRTGAHSGANVLTF.